This T cell receptor (beta chain) originates from a study of OX40 agonist ivuxolimab in advanced cancers. Anyone with autoimmune disease history or systemic immunosuppression was excluded. TCRdb keeps only in-frame clones here, not all; method: immunoSEQ multiplex PCR. Among 50,000 or so clones listed, approximately 87% were seen once. Germline CDR1 reads SGHNT; CDR2 reads YENEEA. This CDR3 comprises 13 residues. After removal of 5 bases from V and 5 bases from J, the junction contained 4 bases not matched to a gene. V and J are TRBV11-3 and TRBJ2-5; 8 nucleotides agree with TRBD1. Material: CD4+ or CD8+ T cells sorted from blood, obtained in a trial of the OX40 agonist ivuxolimab. The source of this sequence is an adult with an advanced solid tumor such as melanoma, head and neck, liver or kidney cancer. The CDR3 spells CASSKTGEETQYF. DNA of the CDR3: TGTGCCAGCAGCAAGACAGGGGAGGAGACCCAGTACTTC.